This TCR beta chain derives from a study of T cell responses to AZD1222 COVID-19 vaccine. Study as a whole: Pooling of second doses given at about 4 or about 12 weeks was done.

Comments on this clone: Its antigen remains unknown.

Regarding the study as a whole: The study reported that nearly half of spike-specific TCRs target unmutated variant regions. Repertoire sampling was restricted to post-peak T cell response timepoints. It should be noted that donors were predominantly white British and more often female, and clonal diversity was possibly underestimated.

Generated by immunoSEQ multiplex PCR, the TCRdb table keeps only in-frame clones and is missing some. The sample contains about 130,000 clones, more than 70% of which appear only once. The sequencing here drew on peripheral blood, taken on day 0 of AZD1222 vaccination. The source of this sequence is an adult in good health.

In nucleotides, the CDR3 is TGTGCCAGCAGGGGGTGGGGCACAGATACGCAGTATTTT. Protein product: CASRGWGTDTQYF. The rearrangement uses TRBV19 and TRBJ2-3; TRBD1 agrees at 7 bases. Looked up from germline, CDR1 is LNHDA and CDR2 is SQIVND (reference sequence). The CDR3 extends over 13 amino acids. After removal of 9 bases from V and 1 base from J, the junction contained 4 bases not matched to a gene.